This TCR beta chain was sequenced during a study of T-cell reconstitution after alpha-beta-depleted transplantation in children. Findings and limits, study-wide: In patients about two months after transplant, alpha-beta T cells reportedly arose from several hundred expanded graft clones. Surviving thymic progenitors and recipient T cells were the source of high TCRbeta diversity at day 60 in some patients. It was newly produced T cells that mostly accounted for T-cell counts and diversity one year after transplant.

TCRbeta library preparation incorporated unique molecular identifiers. TCRdb called the PCR reads again in MiXCR, with one record for every CDR3 protein. The data hold 600,000 to 800,000 distinct CDR3 sequences, with under 15% observed a single time. V was shortened by 11 bases and J by 5 bases, with 33 bases between the two germline ends. The CDR3 covers 18 residues. The germline gives CDR1 SNHLY, CDR2 FYNNEI. For this clonotype: Its antigen is currently unknown.

The sample was PBMCs, taken before TCRalphabeta/CD19-depleted stem cell transplant. The sequence was obtained from a girl aged 2 to 10 with congenital amegakaryocytic thrombocytopenia, due to receive a stem cell transplant. The chain has TRBV2 and TRBJ1-1; D is possibly TRBD1 (5 bases). CDR3: CAFWTLLTGPPRRTEAFF. CDR3 bases: TGTGCCTTCTGGACCCTTCTTACAGGCCCCCCCAGGCGGACTGAAGCTTTCTTT.